The 14 T cell receptor beta chains in this list originate from one sample, sequenced in a study of T-cell reconstitution after alpha-beta-depleted transplantation in children. Preparation of the TCRbeta library involved a method that used unique molecular identifiers. TCRdb re-analysed the PCR reads in MiXCR, keeping a single row per CDR3 protein. This sample has around 450,000 distinct CDR3 sequences, with around 15% found just once. Sequencing was performed on PBMCs, mostly from graft donor cells, taken 360 days after TCRalphabeta/CD19-depleted stem cell transplant. Receptors originate from a boy younger than two who had a stem cell transplant for Wiskott-Aldrich syndrome, so the T cells may come from the graft donor.

This clonotype was recorded a few times. This chain joins TRBV29-1 and TRBJ2-5, with D unresolved. Looked up from germline, CDR1 is SQVTM and CDR2 is ANQGSEA. This CDR3 region has 16 residues. Trimming stripped 4 bases from V and 1 base from J, with 19 bases between. As DNA, the CDR3 is TGCAGCGTTGCGCCGGCCCGACCTCTGAGCCAAGAGACCCAGTACTTC. Translation gives CSVAPARPLSQETQYF.

The rearrangement joins TRBV5-6 to TRBJ2-3; D might be TRBD1 or TRBD2, each matching 7 bases. CDR3 length: 17 amino acids. Germline CDR1 SGHDT, CDR2 YYEEEE. V was trimmed by 5 bases and J by 3 bases, leaving 22 bases between them. The chain's CDR3 is CASSPLPGQRGTDTQYF. The CDR3, as DNA: TGTGCCAGCAGTCCGCTCCCGGGACAGCGGGGTACAGATACGCAGTATTTT.

V gene TRBV7-9 combines with J gene TRBJ2-5; D remains ambiguous. The length of the CDR3 is 12 residues. Germline V gene sequence: CDR1 SEHNR, CDR2 FQNEAQ (reference sequence). V gave up 3 bases and J gave up 5 bases, with 7 bases separating them. The CDR3 DNA is TGTGCCAGCAGCTTTCATTGGGAGACCCAGTACTTC. It specifies CASSFHWETQYF.

In its sample, this clonotype was seen a few times. The chain has TRBV2 and TRBJ1-6; D might be TRBD1 (5 bases). The CDR3 length is 13 residues. V was pared by 10 bases and J by 10 bases, with 17 bases between. CDR1 and CDR2 from the germline V gene are SNHLY and FYNNEI. The CDR3 DNA follows: TGTGCCACCCTCAGGGTCCCGGGATCACCCCTCCACTTT. It is translated as CATLRVPGSPLHF.

This clonotype was detected only a few times. The chain carries TRBV3-1 and TRBJ2-7; 8 bases map to TRBD2. The length of the CDR3 is 14 residues. The V segment lost 1 base and the J segment 6 bases; nucleotides outside the gene matches: 5. Germline V CDR1 and CDR2: LGHDT, YNNKEL (reference sequence). The CDR3 reads CASSQAGRASEQYF. The DNA of the CDR3 is TGTGCCAGCAGCCAAGCCGGGAGGGCCAGCGAGCAGTACTTC.

The count of this clonotype is one. The rearrangement joins TRBV7-2 to TRBJ2-7, with D unclear. CDR1 SGHTA and CDR2 FQGNSA come from the germline V gene. V lost 5 bases, J lost 7 bases, and 9 bases lay in between. This CDR3 comprises 11 residues. CDR3 in DNA: TGTGCCAGCAGCACCCGCTTTGAGCAGTACTTC. Amino acids: CASSTRFEQYF.

This clonotype was counted a few times. The V and J genes are TRBV20-1 and TRBJ1-2, with D unclear. The CDR3 covers 13 residues. Per the germline V gene, CDR1 is DFQATT and CDR2 is SNEGSKA (reference sequence). The ends were cut back, 3 bases at V and 1 base at J, with 9 bases in the middle. Written as DNA, the CDR3 is TGCAGTGCTAGTTTAGGGAGTAACTATGGCTACACCTTC. Its translation is CSASLGSNYGYTF.

J is TRBJ2-1 and V is TRBV27; 9 bases match TRBD2. With V trimmed by 5 bases and J by 8 bases, 16 bases remained unmatched. CDR3 size: 17 residues. Germline V CDR1 and CDR2: MNHEY, SMNVEV (reference sequence). The CDR3 DNA sequence: TGTGCCAGCAGTAGGGCCCCCGGGCTAGCGGGGATATATGAGCAGTTCTTC. Protein product: CASSRAPGLAGIYEQFF.

The rearrangement uses TRBV5-1 and TRBJ2-7; no clear D gene. There are 13 residues in the CDR3. From germline, CDR1 is SGHRS and CDR2 YFSETQ. Between the trimmed V and J ends, which lost 5 bases and 5 bases, there was a span of 14 bases. CDR3 sequence (DNA): TGCGCCAGCAGTGTTAGGGTCGGAAACGAGCAGTACTTC. It yields the protein CASSVRVGNEQYF.

The rearrangement uses TRBV12-3 or TRBV12-4 and TRBJ2-7; D perhaps matches TRBD1 (5 bases). Deletions cut 3 bases from V and 4 bases from J, with 16 bases between. The CDR3 totals 15 residues. The CDR3 DNA follows: TGTGCCAGCAGTTTTCGGCAGGGCTGGGGTTACGAGCAGTACTTC. It translates to CASSFRQGWGYEQYF.

The chain combines TRBV10-3 with TRBJ2-1, with D possibly being TRBD1 or TRBD2 (5 bases each). V was trimmed by 6 bases and J by 7 bases, leaving 10 bases between them. CDR1 is ENHRY and CDR2 is SYGVKD in the germline V gene. The CDR3 runs to 12 residues. CDR3 in DNA: TGTGCCATCAGGGGGGAACCAAATGAGCAGTTCTTC. This encodes CAIRGEPNEQFF.

This chain joins TRBV5-1 and TRBJ2-5, with 7 nucleotides matching TRBD2. CDR1 and CDR2 from the germline V gene are SGHRS and YFSETQ. This CDR3 is built from 14 residues. Germline trimming cut 3 bases from V and 5 bases from J; bases unmatched to any gene: 7. CDR3 region: CASSWRTSGETQYF. The DNA for the CDR3 is TGCGCCAGCAGCTGGAGGACTAGTGGGGAGACCCAGTACTTC.

This clonotype was counted a few times. The genes are TRBV28 and TRBJ1-4; D unresolved. This CDR3 comprises 14 residues. Germline CDR1 reads MDHEN; CDR2 reads SYDVKM. Trimming cost V 3 bases and J 6 bases, with 11 bases left between them. Here the CDR3 reads CASSFGVSYEKLFF. The CDR3 DNA follows: TGTGCCAGCAGTTTCGGGGTCTCTTATGAAAAACTGTTTTTT.

The rearrangement joins TRBV9 to TRBJ1-6; D possibly corresponds to TRBD1 (5 bases). In germline, CDR1 is SGDLS, CDR2 YYNGEE. CDR3 length: 15 residues. Trimming removed 1 base at V and 8 bases at J, with 13 bases between. CDR3 sequence reads: CASSVTATGDSPLHF. The CDR3, as DNA: TGTGCCAGCAGCGTAACCGCCACGGGGGATTCACCCCTCCACTTT.